The T cell receptor beta chain under discussion was sequenced for a study of CD8 T cells in Susac syndrome. Sequencing of TCR beta was carried out in blood CD8+ and CD4+ T cells. The multiple sclerosis controls, all treatment-naive patients, had relapsing-remitting disease that was stable or active. Isolation of CD8+ and CD4+ T cells was performed negatively, whereas enrichment of TEMRA cells was done by FACS. Trimming cost V 2 bases and J 4 bases, with 17 bases left between them. Germline lookup yields CDR1 MDHEN and CDR2 SYDVKM. CDR3 length equals 16 residues. RNA amounts of roughly 0.45 to 1 ug underwent reverse transcription with random hexamers. The TCR beta CDR3 was amplified by immunoSEQ multiplex PCR across 54 Vbeta, 13 Jbeta. TCRdb analysed the immunoSEQ multiplex PCR reads with MiXCR anew, one entry per CDR3 protein. The sample lists hundreds of thousands of distinct CDR3 sequences, 65% to 90% occurring once.

The receptor comes from a human donor with multiple sclerosis. Sequencing was done on a sample of CD8+ T cells from PBMCs. The chain joins TRBV28 to TRBJ1-1; no definite D call. The CDR3 is CASSLITTLASTEAFF. Written as DNA, the CDR3 is TGTGCCAGCAGTTTAATTACGACCCTCGCTAGCACTGAAGCTTTCTTT. Looking up the rest from reference TRBV28 and TRBJ1-1 gives the full variable domain: DVKVTQSSRYLVKRTGEKVFLECVQDMDHENMFWYRQDPGLGLRLIYFSYDVKMKEKGDIPEGYSVSREKKERFSLILESASTNQTSMYLCASSLITTLASTEAFFGQGTRLTVV.